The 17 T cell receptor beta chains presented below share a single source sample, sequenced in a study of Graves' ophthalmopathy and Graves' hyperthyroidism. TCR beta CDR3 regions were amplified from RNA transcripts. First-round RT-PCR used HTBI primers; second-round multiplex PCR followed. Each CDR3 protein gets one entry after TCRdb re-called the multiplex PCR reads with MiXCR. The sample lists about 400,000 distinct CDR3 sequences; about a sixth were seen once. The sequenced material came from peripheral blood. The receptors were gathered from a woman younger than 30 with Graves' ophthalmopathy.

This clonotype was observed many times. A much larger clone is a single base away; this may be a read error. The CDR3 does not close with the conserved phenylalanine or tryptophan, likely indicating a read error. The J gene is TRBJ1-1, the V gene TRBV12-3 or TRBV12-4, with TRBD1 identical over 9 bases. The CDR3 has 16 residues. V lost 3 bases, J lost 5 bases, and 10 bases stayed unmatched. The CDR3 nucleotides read TGTGCCAGCAGTTTGTTACAGGGGGCGCCCAGGACTGAAGCTTTCTTA. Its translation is CASSLLQGAPRTEAFL.

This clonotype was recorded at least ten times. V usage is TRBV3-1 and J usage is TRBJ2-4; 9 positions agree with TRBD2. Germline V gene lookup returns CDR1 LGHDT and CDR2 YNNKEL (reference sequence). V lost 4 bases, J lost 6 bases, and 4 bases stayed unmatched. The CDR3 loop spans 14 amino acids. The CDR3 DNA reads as TGTGCCAGCAGCCCAGCGGGGGGCAGAAACATTCAGTACTTC. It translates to CASSPAGGRNIQYF. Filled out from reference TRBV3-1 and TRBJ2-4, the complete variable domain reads DTAVSQTPKYLVTQMGNDKSIKCEQNLGHDTMYWYKQDSKKFLKIMFSYNNKELIINETVPNRFSPKSPDKAHLNLHINSLELGDSAVYFCASSPAGGRNIQYFGAGTRLSVL.

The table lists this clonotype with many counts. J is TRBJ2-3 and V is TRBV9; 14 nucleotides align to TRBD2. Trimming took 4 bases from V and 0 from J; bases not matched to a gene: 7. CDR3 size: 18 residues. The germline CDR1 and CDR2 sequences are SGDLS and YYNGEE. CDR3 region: CASSSTSGRGTSTDTQYF. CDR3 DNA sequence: TGTGCCAGCAGCTCGACTAGCGGGAGGGGGACTAGCACAGATACGCAGTATTTT.

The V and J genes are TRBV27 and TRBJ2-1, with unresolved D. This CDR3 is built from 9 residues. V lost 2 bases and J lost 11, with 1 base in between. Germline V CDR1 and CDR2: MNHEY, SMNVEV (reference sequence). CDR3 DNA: TGTGCCAGCAGTTTACAGCAGTTCTTC. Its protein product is CASSLQQFF.

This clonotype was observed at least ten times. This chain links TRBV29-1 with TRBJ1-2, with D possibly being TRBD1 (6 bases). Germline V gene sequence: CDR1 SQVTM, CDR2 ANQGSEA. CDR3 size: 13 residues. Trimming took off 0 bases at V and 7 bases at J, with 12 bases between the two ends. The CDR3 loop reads CSVEDTGLGGYTF. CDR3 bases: TGCAGCGTTGAAGATACAGGGTTAGGTGGCTACACCTTC.

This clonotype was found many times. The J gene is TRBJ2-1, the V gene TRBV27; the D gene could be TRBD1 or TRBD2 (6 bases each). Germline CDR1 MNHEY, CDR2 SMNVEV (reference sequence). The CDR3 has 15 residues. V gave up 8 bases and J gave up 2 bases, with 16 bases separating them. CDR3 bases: TGTGCCAGCGCTGCGTGGGGGGCCCCCTACAATGAGCAGTTCTTC. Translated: CASAAWGAPYNEQFF.

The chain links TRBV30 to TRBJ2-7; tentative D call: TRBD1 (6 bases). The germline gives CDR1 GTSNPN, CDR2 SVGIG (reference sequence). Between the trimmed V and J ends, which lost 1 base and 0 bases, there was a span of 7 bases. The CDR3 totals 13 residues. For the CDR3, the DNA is TGTGCCTGGAGTGGGACAGTCTCCTACGAGCAGTACTTC. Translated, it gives CAWSGTVSYEQYF.

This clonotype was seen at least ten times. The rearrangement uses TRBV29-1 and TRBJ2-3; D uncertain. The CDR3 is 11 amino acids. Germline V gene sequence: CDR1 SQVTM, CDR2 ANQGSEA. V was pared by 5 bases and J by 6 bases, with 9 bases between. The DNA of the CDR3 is TGCAGCGTTTTTCCTTACGATACGCAGTATTTT. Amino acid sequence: CSVFPYDTQYF.

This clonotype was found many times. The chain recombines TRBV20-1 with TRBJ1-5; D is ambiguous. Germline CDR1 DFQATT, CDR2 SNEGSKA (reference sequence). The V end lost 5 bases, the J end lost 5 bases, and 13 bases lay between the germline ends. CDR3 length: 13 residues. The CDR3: CSAGEVSDQPQHF. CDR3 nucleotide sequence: TGCAGTGCTGGGGAGGTTTCCGATCAGCCCCAGCATTTT.

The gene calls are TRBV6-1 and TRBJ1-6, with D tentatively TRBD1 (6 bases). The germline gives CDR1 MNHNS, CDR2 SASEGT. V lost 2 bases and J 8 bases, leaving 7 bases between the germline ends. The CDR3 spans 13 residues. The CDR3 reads CASSENRDSPLHF. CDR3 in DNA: TGTGCCAGCAGTGAAAACAGGGATTCACCCCTCCACTTT.

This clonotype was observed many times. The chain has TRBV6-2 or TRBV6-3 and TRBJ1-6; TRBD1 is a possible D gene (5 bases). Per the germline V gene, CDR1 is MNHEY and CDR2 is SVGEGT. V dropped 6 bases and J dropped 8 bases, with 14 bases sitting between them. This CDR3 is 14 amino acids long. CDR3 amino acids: CASSLSPGHSPLHF. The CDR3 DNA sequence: TGTGCCAGCAGCCTATCCCCGGGACATTCACCCCTCCACTTT.

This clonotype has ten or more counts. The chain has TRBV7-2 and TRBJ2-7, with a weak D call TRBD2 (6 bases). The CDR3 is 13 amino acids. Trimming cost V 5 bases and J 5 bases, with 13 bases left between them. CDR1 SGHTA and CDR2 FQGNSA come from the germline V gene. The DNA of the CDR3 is TGTGCCAGCAGCCGGCGACTAGTAAACGAGCAGTACTTC. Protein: CASSRRLVNEQYF. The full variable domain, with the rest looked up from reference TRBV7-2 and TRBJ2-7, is GAGVSQSPSNKVTEKGKDVELRCDPISGHTALYWYRQSLGQGLEFLIYFQGNSAPDKSGLPSDRFSAERTGGSVSTLTIQRTQQEDSAVYLCASSRRLVNEQYFGPGTRLTVT.

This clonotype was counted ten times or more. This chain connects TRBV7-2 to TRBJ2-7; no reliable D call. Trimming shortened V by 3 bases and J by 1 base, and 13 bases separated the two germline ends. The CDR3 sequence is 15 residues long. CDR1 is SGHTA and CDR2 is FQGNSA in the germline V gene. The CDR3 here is CASSFQAVSSYEQYF. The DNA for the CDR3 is TGTGCCAGCAGCTTCCAGGCGGTTAGTTCCTACGAGCAGTACTTC. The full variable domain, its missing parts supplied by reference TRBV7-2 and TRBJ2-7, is GAGVSQSPSNKVTEKGKDVELRCDPISGHTALYWYRQSLGQGLEFLIYFQGNSAPDKSGLPSDRFSAERTGGSVSTLTIQRTQQEDSAVYLCASSFQAVSSYEQYFGPGTRLTVT.

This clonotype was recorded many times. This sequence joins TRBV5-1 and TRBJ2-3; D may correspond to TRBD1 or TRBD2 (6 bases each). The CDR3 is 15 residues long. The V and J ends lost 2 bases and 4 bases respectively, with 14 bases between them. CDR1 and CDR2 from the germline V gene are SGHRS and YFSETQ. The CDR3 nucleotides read TGCGCCAGCAGCTTCGACAGGTCGGGGGCAGATACGCAGTATTTT. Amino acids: CASSFDRSGADTQYF. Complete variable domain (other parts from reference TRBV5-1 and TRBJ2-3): KAGVTQTPRYLIKTRGQQVTLSCSPISGHRSVSWYQQTPGQGLQFLFEYFSETQRNKGNFPGRFSGRQFSNSRSEMNVSTLELGDSALYLCASSFDRSGADTQYFGPGTRLTVL.

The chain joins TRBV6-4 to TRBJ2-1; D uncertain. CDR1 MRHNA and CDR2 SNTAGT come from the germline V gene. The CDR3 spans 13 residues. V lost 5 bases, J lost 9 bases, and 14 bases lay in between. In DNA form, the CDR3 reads TGTGCCAGCAGTTACCAGGCCAGTATTGAGCAGTTCTTC. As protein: CASSYQASIEQFF.

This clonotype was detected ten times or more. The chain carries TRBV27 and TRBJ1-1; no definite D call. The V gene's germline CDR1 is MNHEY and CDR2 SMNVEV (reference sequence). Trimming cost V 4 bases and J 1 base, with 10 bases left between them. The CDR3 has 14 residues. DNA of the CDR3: TGTGCCAGCAGTTCGTTCGAAACGAACACTGAAGCTTTCTTT. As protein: CASSSFETNTEAFF.

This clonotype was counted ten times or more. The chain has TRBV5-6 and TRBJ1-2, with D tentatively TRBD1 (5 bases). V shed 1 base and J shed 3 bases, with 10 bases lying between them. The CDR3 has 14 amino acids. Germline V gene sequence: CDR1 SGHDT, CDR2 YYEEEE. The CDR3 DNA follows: TGTGCCAGCAGCTTGTCGGGGGTTTACTATGGCTACACCTTC. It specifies CASSLSGVYYGYTF. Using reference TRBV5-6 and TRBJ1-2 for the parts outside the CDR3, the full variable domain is DAGVTQSPTHLIKTRGQQVTLRCSPKSGHDTVSWYQQALGQGPQFIFQYYEEEERQRGNFPDRFSGHQFPNYSSELNVNALLLGDSALYLCASSLSGVYYGYTFGSGTRLTVV.